This TCR beta chain was captured in a study of regulatory T cells in long-lasting Graves disease. As for the study in general: Persistent Graves' disease denoted over 5 years of antithyroid drugs plus positive TSH receptor antibodies.

This clonotype was observed at least ten times. TCR beta libraries were built with iRepertoire HTBI primers and Arm-PCR of CDR3 regions. One entry per CDR3 protein, called by TCRdb with MiXCR from the multiplex PCR reads. The table has some 300,000 distinct CDR3 sequences, 20% to 25% seen once. Regarding time point: persistent/refractory GD, antithyroid drugs over 5 years with positive TRAb. Generation of the TCR library employed RNA extracted from PBMCs. EDTA tubes received approximately 9 milliliters of collected peripheral blood. CDR1 LGHDT and CDR2 YNNKEL come from the germline V gene (reference sequence). This CDR3 contains 14 residues. Trimming pared 3 bases from V and 1 base from J, leaving 9 bases between.

The J gene is TRBJ2-5, the V gene TRBV3-1; D is unresolved. Sample: peripheral blood mononuclear cells (PBMCs), taken when the disease was refractory, from a patient treated with antithyroid drugs. This TCR was sampled from a female donor with Graves disease. CDR3 bases: TGTGCCAGCAGCCAGACGGGTTTCCAAGAGACCCAGTACTTC. Translating it yields CASSQTGFQETQYF.